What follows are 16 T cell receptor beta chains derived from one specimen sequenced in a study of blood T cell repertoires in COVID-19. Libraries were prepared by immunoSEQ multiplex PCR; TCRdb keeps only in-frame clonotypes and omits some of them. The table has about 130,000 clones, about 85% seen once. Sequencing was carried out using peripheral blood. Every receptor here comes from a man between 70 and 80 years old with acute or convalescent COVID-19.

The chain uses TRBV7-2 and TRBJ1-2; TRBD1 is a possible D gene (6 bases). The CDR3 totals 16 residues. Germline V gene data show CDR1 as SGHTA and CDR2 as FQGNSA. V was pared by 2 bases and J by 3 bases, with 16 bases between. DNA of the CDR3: TGTGCCAGCAGCTTATTGATGGGGGGGCCCCACTATGGCTACACCTTC. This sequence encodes CASSLLMGGPHYGYTF.

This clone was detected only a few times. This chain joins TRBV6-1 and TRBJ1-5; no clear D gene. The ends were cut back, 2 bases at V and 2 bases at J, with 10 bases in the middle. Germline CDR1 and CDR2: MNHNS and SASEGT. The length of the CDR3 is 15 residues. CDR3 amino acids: CASSESPFGNQPQHF. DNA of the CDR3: TGTGCCAGCAGTGAATCCCCATTTGGCAATCAGCCCCAGCATTTT.

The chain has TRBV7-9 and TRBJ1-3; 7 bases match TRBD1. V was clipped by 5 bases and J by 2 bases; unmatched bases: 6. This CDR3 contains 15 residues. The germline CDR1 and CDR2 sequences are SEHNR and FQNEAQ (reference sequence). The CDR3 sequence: CASSDDRDAGNTIYF. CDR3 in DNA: TGTGCCAGCAGCGACGACAGGGACGCTGGAAACACCATATATTTT. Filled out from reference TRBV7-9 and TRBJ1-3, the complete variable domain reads DTGVSQNPRHKITKRGQNVTFRCDPISEHNRLYWYRQTLGQGPEFLTYFQNEAQLEKSRLLSDRFSAERPKGSFSTLEIQRTEQGDSAMYLCASSDDRDAGNTIYFGEGSWLTVV.

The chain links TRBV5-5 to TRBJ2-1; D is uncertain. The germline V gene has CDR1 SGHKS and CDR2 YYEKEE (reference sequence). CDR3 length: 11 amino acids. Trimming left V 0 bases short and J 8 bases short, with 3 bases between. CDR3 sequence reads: CASSLVDEQFF. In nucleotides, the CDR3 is TGTGCCAGCAGCTTGGTCGATGAGCAGTTCTTC.

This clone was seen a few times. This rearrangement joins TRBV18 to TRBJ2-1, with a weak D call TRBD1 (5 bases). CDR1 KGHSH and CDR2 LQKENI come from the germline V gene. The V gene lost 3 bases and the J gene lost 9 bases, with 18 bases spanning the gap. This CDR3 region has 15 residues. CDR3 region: CASSPRDLTLGEQFF. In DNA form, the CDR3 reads TGTGCCAGCTCACCCAGGGATTTAACTTTGGGTGAGCAGTTCTTC.

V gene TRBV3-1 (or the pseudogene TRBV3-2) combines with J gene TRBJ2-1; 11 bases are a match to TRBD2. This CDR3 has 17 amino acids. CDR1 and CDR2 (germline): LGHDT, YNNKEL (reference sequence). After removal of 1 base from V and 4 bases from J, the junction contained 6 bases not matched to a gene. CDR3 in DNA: TGTGCCAGCAGCCAAGGAGGGGCTAGCGGGGGGTACAATGAGCAGTTCTTC. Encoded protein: CASSQGGASGGYNEQFF.

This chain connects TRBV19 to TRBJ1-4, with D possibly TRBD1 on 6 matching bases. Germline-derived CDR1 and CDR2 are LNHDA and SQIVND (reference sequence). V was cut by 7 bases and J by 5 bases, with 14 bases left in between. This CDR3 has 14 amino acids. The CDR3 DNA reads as TGTGCCAGTACTCCGACAGGACCCAATGAAAAACTGTTTTTT. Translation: CASTPTGPNEKLFF.

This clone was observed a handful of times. The CDR3 nucleotides are TGTGCCAGCTCACTCAATCGGGTAGCCAAAAACATTCAGTACTTC. This translates into CASSLNRVAKNIQYF. The V call is TRBV18, the J call TRBJ2-4; D uncertain. This CDR3 contains 15 residues. V was clipped by 4 bases and J by 0 bases, with 10 bases between them. The germline V gene encodes CDR1 KGHSH and CDR2 LQKENI.

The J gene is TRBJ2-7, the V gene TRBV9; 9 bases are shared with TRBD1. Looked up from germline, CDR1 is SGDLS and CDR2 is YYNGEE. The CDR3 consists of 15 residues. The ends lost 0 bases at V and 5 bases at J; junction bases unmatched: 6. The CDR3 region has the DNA TGTGCCAGCAGCGTAGAGGGACAGGGTCCCCACGAGCAGTACTTC. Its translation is CASSVEGQGPHEQYF.

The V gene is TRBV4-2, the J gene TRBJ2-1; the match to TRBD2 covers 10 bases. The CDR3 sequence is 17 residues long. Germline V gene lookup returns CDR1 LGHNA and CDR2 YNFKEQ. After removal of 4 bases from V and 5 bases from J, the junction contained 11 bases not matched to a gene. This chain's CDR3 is CASSRNPQAGGDNEQFF. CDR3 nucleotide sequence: TGTGCCAGCAGCCGGAATCCCCAAGCGGGGGGGGACAATGAGCAGTTCTTC.

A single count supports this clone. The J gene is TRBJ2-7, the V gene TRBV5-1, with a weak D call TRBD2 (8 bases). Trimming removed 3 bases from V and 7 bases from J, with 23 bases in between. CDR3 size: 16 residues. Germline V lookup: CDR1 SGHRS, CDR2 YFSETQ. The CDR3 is CASSWGGGTEPGEQYF. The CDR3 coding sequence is TGCGCCAGCAGCTGGGGCGGGGGGACAGAACCTGGTGAGCAGTACTTC.

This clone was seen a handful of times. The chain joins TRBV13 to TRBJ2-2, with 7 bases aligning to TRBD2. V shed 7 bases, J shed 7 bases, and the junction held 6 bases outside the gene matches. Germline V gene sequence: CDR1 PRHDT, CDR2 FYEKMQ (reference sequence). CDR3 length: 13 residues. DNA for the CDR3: TGTGCCAGCAAGGAGCGGGGCGTCGGGGAGCTGTTTTTT. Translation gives CASKERGVGELFF.

CDR3 in amino acids: CASSLGARLGTDTQYF. CDR3 coding DNA: TGTGCCAGCAGCTTAGGAGCGCGACTAGGCACAGATACGCAGTATTTT. The J gene is TRBJ2-3, the V gene TRBV11-2; a possible D gene is TRBD2 (6 bases). The length of the CDR3 is 16 residues. V lost 1 base and J 1 base, leaving 12 bases between the germline ends. Germline V gene lookup returns CDR1 SGHAT and CDR2 FQNNGV.

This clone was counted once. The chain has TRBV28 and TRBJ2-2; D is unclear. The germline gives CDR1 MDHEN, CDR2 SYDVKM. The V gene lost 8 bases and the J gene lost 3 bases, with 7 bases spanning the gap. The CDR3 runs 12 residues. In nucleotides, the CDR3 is TGTGCCAGCCTTTTTGACACCGGGGAGCTGTTTTTT. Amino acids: CASLFDTGELFF.

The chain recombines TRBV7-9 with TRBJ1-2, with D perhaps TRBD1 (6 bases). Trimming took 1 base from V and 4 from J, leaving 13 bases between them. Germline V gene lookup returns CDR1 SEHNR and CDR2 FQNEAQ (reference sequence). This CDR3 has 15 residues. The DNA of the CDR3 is TGTGCCAGCAGCTTAGGACAGGCAGGGATCTATGGCTACACCTTC. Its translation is CASSLGQAGIYGYTF.

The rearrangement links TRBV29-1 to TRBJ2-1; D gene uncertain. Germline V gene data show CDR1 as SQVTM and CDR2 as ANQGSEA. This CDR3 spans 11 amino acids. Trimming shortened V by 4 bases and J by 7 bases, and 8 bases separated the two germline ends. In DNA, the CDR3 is TGCAGCGTTGGGAACGGGAATGAGCAGTTCTTC. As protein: CSVGNGNEQFF.